Presented here are 11 T cell receptor beta chains from one specimen sequenced in a study of T-cell memory formation after mild COVID-19. TCRdb analysed the 5' RACE reads with MiXCR anew, one entry per CDR3 protein. The sample lists tens of thousands of distinct CDR3 sequences; about 15% were seen once. Sample: PBMCs or a T cell subset sorted from them (not recorded which). The receptors were gathered from a man aged 18 to 29 who had mild COVID-19 (a few samples of this study predate the infection). Cell type and time point are not known.

This clonotype was counted a few times. This chain uses TRBV20-1 with TRBJ2-3; tentative D call: TRBD2 (6 bases). The CDR3 has 14 residues. Deletions cut 4 bases from V and 4 bases from J, with 15 bases between. Germline V gene data show CDR1 as DFQATT and CDR2 as SNEGSKA (reference sequence). The CDR3 DNA is TGCAGTGCTATGGGACCGAGGGAGGCAGATACGCAGTATTTT. It codes for CSAMGPREADTQYF.

This rearrangement joins TRBV12-3 or TRBV12-4 to TRBJ2-4, with D unclear. Trimming removed 3 bases at V and 1 base at J, with 7 bases between. The CDR3 loop spans 14 amino acids. The CDR3 coding sequence is TGTGCCAGCAGTTTCGGGCTGGCCAAAAACATTCAGTACTTC. It translates to CASSFGLAKNIQYF.

This chain uses TRBV27 with TRBJ2-7; 8 bases map to TRBD2. CDR1 and CDR2 (germline): MNHEY, SMNVEV (reference sequence). This CDR3 is 15 amino acids long. The V segment lost 6 bases and the J segment 3 bases; nucleotides outside the gene matches: 10. CDR3 in DNA: TGTGCCAGCAGCCGGGCACCGGGAGGGAACTACGAGCAGTACGTC. It is translated as CASSRAPGGNYEQYV.

This CDR3 is CASSLERLSFQETQYF. In DNA, the CDR3 is TGCGCCAGCAGCTTGGAAAGGCTATCGTTTCAAGAGACCCAGTACTTC. The chain carries TRBV5-1 and TRBJ2-5; D not certain. From germline, CDR1 is SGHRS and CDR2 YFSETQ. V lost 0 bases to trimming and J lost 2 bases, with 14 bases between them. CDR3 length: 16 residues. Together with reference TRBV5-1 and TRBJ2-5, the CDR3 gives the full variable domain: KAGVTQTPRYLIKTRGQQVTLSCSPISGHRSVSWYQQTPGQGLQFLFEYFSETQRNKGNFPGRFSGRQFSNSRSEMNVSTLELGDSALYLCASSLERLSFQETQYFGPGTRLLVL.

The J gene is TRBJ2-3, the V gene TRBV5-1, with D perhaps matching TRBD1 or TRBD2 (5 bases each). The CDR3 spans 14 residues. Germline V gene lookup returns CDR1 SGHRS and CDR2 YFSETQ. V was pared by 1 base and J by 1 base, with 7 bases between. CDR3 nucleotides: TGCGCCAGCAGCTTGCAGGGAGGCACAGATACGCAGTATTTT. It codes for CASSLQGGTDTQYF.

A few counts support this clonotype. The chain recombines TRBV7-9 with TRBJ2-7, with a weak D call TRBD1 (7 bases). This CDR3 has 16 amino acids. V lost 5 bases and J lost 2, with 19 bases in between. Per the germline V gene, CDR1 is SEHNR and CDR2 is FQNEAQ (reference sequence). In nucleotides, the CDR3 is TGTGCCAGCAGCCCGGGGGCCCGACAGGGTCCCTACGAGCAGTACTTC. Protein: CASSPGARQGPYEQYF.

This clonotype was counted ten times or more. The chain joins TRBV6-6 to TRBJ2-1; 8 bases are a match to TRBD2. With V trimmed by 2 bases and J by 5 bases, 11 bases remained unmatched. The CDR3 is made up of 17 amino acids. CDR1 and CDR2 (germline): MNHNY, SVGAGI (reference sequence). The CDR3 sequence: CASSYLSPGGPNNEQFF. CDR3 in DNA: TGTGCCAGCAGTTACCTATCCCCGGGGGGGCCGAACAATGAGCAGTTCTTC.

The genes are TRBV4-1 and TRBJ2-3; no firm D call. Per the germline V gene, CDR1 is MGHRA and CDR2 is YSYEKL. The CDR3 extends over 18 amino acids. V gave up 2 bases and J gave up 0 bases, with 18 bases separating them. CDR3 bases: TGCGCCAGCAGCCAATTCACCCTCAGGACCGCTAGCACAGATACGCAGTATTTT. It translates to CASSQFTLRTASTDTQYF.

The chain uses TRBV7-3 and TRBJ2-2; D may be TRBD1 or TRBD2 (5 bases each). Germline CDR1 reads SGHTA; CDR2 reads FQGTGA. V lost 3 bases and J 7 bases, leaving 12 bases between the germline ends. This CDR3 has 14 residues. CDR3 nucleotides: TGTGCCAGCAGCTTCTCCGGGGCGGGCGGGGAGCTGTTTTTT. This translates into CASSFSGAGGELFF.

This clonotype was recorded a few times. J is TRBJ2-7 and V is TRBV12-3 or TRBV12-4, with D uncertain. V lost 2 bases, J lost 2 bases, and 7 bases lay in between. The CDR3 is 13 residues long. In nucleotides, the CDR3 is TGTGCCAGCAGTTTATCCAGACCCTACGAGCAGTACTTC. Translating gives CASSLSRPYEQYF.

This clonotype was counted only a few times. The rearrangement joins TRBV6-1 to TRBJ2-2; D is perhaps TRBD1 (5 bases). Trimming left V 2 bases short and J 7 bases short, with 23 bases between. CDR3 length: 18 residues. Germline-derived CDR1 and CDR2 are MNHNS and SASEGT. In DNA, the CDR3 is TGTGCCAGCAGTGAAAAGGGGTTCTCCACACGGTTAAACGGGGAGCTGTTTTTT. Its translation: CASSEKGFSTRLNGELFF.